This T cell receptor beta chain stems from a study of OX40 agonist ivuxolimab in advanced cancers. About the study: Ivuxolimab, which patients received intravenously every 2 weeks, was dosed at 0.01 to 10 mg/kg. Dose-escalation patients had hepatocellular carcinoma, melanoma, renal cell or head and neck cancer. Prior therapy, whether anti-PD-1, anti-PD-L1 or anti-CTLA-4, was allowed, and roughly 40% had some.

Repertoires were generated with immunoSEQ multiplex PCR, while TCRdb's copy carries only in-frame clones and drops some. The sample shows roughly 86,000 clones, about 86% of them seen only once. Germline V gene sequence: CDR1 SQVTM, CDR2 ANQGSEA. V was clipped by 7 bases and J by 8 bases, with 14 bases between them. This CDR3 is 11 amino acids long. Sequences were derived from CD4+ or CD8+ T cells sorted from blood, sampled in a trial of the OX40 agonist ivuxolimab. The TCR was taken from an adult with an advanced solid tumor such as melanoma, head and neck, liver or kidney cancer. The rearrangement links TRBV29-1 to TRBJ1-2; TRBD1 might be the D (6 bases). The CDR3 reads CSGLQGLGYTF. The CDR3 DNA reads TGCAGCGGTCTACAGGGCCTCGGCTACACCTTC.